What follows are 25 T cell receptor beta chains derived from one specimen sequenced in a study of radiation and T cells in renal cell carcinoma. Time point reported: blood 2 weeks post-SBRT. Regarding treatment: 15 Gy SBRT to primary tumor, nephrectomy 4 weeks later. Method: immunoSEQ multiplex PCR; TCRdb's copy keeps in-frame clones and lacks some. Of tens of thousands of clones listed, about 86% are singletons. Sequenced here: blood, sampled from a patient whose treatment included radiotherapy and nephrectomy. These receptors came from a woman aged 45 to 65 with renal cell carcinoma.

CDR3: CASSFKAMDRTDTQYF. CDR3 sequence (DNA): TGTGCCAGCAGTTTTAAGGCGATGGACCGCACAGATACGCAGTATTTT. The chain has TRBV27 and TRBJ2-3; D is unclear. The CDR3 totals 16 residues. In germline, CDR1 is MNHEY, CDR2 SMNVEV (reference sequence). V lost 3 bases, J lost 1 base, and 14 bases lay in between.

J is TRBJ2-5 and V is TRBV29-1; D not resolved. The CDR3 is made up of 14 amino acids. The V end was cut by 0 bases, the J end by 2 bases, with 10 bases between. The germline CDR1 and CDR2 sequences are SQVTM and ANQGSEA. This chain's CDR3 is CSVEDLRVQETQYF. DNA for the CDR3: TGCAGCGTTGAAGATCTAAGGGTTCAAGAGACCCAGTACTTC.

Comment on this clone: This specimen includes other DNA sequences encoding the same CDR3. The rearrangement joins TRBV7-2 to TRBJ2-7; maybe TRBD2 (5 bases). Looked up from germline, CDR1 is SGHTA and CDR2 is FQGNSA. This CDR3 is 14 amino acids long. Between the trimmed V and J ends, which lost 2 bases and 2 bases, there was a span of 10 bases. DNA for the CDR3: TGTGCCAGCAGCTTAACCAGCGGAACCTACGAGCAGTACTTC. Amino acids: CASSLTSGTYEQYF.

The chain links TRBV5-6 to TRBJ1-1, with 10 bases that match TRBD1. Germline CDR1 is SGHDT and CDR2 is YYEEEE. The trim removed 4 bases at V and 2 bases at J, leaving 8 bases unmatched. This CDR3 has 16 residues. CDR3 sequence (DNA): TGTGCCAGCAGCCTCGGGACAGGGGATGGAAACACTGAAGCTTTCTTT. Translating gives CASSLGTGDGNTEAFF.

The rearrangement links TRBV6-5 to TRBJ1-2; TRBD1 matches 11 bases. Germline CDR1 MNHEY, CDR2 SVGAGI. The CDR3 is 15 amino acids. Losses at the gene ends were 5 bases for V and 3 bases for J; bases not matched to a gene: 5. The CDR3 DNA sequence: TGTGCCAGCAGTGCTCCGGGACAGGGGGACTATGGCTACACCTTC. It yields the protein CASSAPGQGDYGYTF.

This chain connects TRBV10-3 to TRBJ1-5; weak D call: TRBD1 (6 bases). CDR3 length: 13 residues. The V gene's germline CDR1 is ENHRY and CDR2 SYGVKD. Here the CDR3 DNA reads TGTGCTGTATCACAGGGCGGAGATCAGCCCCAGCATTTT. This encodes CAVSQGGDQPQHF.

V usage is TRBV9 and J usage is TRBJ1-1; the match to TRBD1 covers 9 bases. Germline V gene sequence: CDR1 SGDLS, CDR2 YYNGEE. The CDR3 runs 16 residues. Losses at the gene ends were 2 bases for V and 3 bases for J; bases not matched to a gene: 8. The CDR3 sequence: CASSVRTGVAYTEAFF. The CDR3 DNA reads as TGTGCCAGCAGCGTGAGGACAGGGGTAGCCTACACTGAAGCTTTCTTT.

The chain carries TRBV10-3 and TRBJ1-6; 8 bases agree with TRBD1. The V gene end was trimmed by 4 bases and the J gene end by 14 bases; junction bases not matched to a gene: 13. CDR3 size: 15 residues. CDR1 and CDR2 from the germline V gene are ENHRY and SYGVKD. In DNA, the CDR3 is TGTGCCATCAGTGCGGGCGGACAGGGAACTATGGCCCTCCACTTT. Its translation: CAISAGGQGTMALHF.

V gene TRBV19 combines with J gene TRBJ1-5, with TRBD1 as a possible D gene (6 bases). V lost 5 bases, J lost 3 bases, and 20 bases lay in between. The CDR3 has 17 amino acids. Germline V gene lookup returns CDR1 LNHDA and CDR2 SQIVND (reference sequence). The CDR3 coding sequence is TGTGCCAGTAGTTCCCCCGGGAGGGGGGAGACCAATCAGCCCCAGCATTTT. It codes for CASSSPGRGETNQPQHF.

This chain connects TRBV7-2 to TRBJ2-1; 7 bases line up with TRBD2. In germline, CDR1 is SGHTA, CDR2 FQGNSA. Trimming at V came to 1 base and at J to 7 bases, leaving 7 bases not matched to a gene. The CDR3 runs to 15 residues. For the CDR3, the DNA is TGTGCCAGCAGCTTAGAGGGAAGCGGGACTAATGAGCAGTTCTTC. It encodes CASSLEGSGTNEQFF.

The V call is TRBV7-3, the J call TRBJ2-7; D unresolved. V was pared by 5 bases and J by 0 bases, with 11 bases between. CDR1 and CDR2 (germline): SGHTA, FQGTGA. CDR3 length equals 14 residues. CDR3 protein: CASSPTAFSYEQYF. DNA of the CDR3: TGTGCCAGCAGCCCTACAGCTTTCTCCTACGAGCAGTACTTC.

The chain is built from TRBV4-3 and TRBJ1-6; 7 bases agree with TRBD1. V gave up 0 bases and J gave up 10 bases; unmatched junction bases: 15. In germline, CDR1 is LGHNA, CDR2 YSLEER. The CDR3 contains 18 residues. The CDR3 spells CASSQDSSGGKGGSPLHF. CDR3 coding DNA: TGCGCCAGCAGCCAAGATAGTTCAGGGGGAAAGGGTGGGTCACCCCTCCACTTT.

CDR3 sequence: CASSSTREQYNEQFF. CDR3 nucleotides: TGTGCCAGCAGCTCTACCCGGGAGCAATACAATGAGCAGTTCTTC. The chain joins TRBV5-6 to TRBJ2-1; tentative D call: TRBD2 (6 bases). Looked up from germline, CDR1 is SGHDT and CDR2 is YYEEEE. V lost 3 bases and J 4 bases, leaving 14 bases between the germline ends. The CDR3 length is 15 residues.

The V and J genes are TRBV7-2 and TRBJ2-3; weak D call: TRBD1 (6 bases). The CDR3 consists of 13 residues. The germline CDR1 and CDR2 sequences are SGHTA and FQGNSA. V was cut by 5 bases and J by 6 bases, with 12 bases left in between. The DNA for the CDR3 is TGTGCCAGCAGCGTCTCAGGGGCGGATACGCAGTATTTT. Residues: CASSVSGADTQYF. Filled out from reference TRBV7-2 and TRBJ2-3, the complete variable domain reads GAGVSQSPSNKVTEKGKDVELRCDPISGHTALYWYRQSLGQGLEFLIYFQGNSAPDKSGLPSDRFSAERTGGSVSTLTIQRTQQEDSAVYLCASSVSGADTQYFGPGTRLTVL.

CDR3 coding DNA: TGTGCCAGCAGCCGGACGGCAGGGAGTGAAAATACCTTC. It is translated as CASSRTAGSENTF. The gene calls are TRBV14 and TRBJ1-2, with D maybe TRBD1 (5 bases). Between the trimmed V and J ends, which lost 4 bases and 14 bases, there was a span of 20 bases. The CDR3 loop spans 13 amino acids. Germline assignment: CDR1 SGHDN and CDR2 FVKESK.

J is TRBJ2-7 and V is TRBV7-2; D perhaps matches TRBD1 (6 bases). Trimming cost V 2 bases and J 2 bases, with 19 bases left between them. The CDR3 length is 17 residues. Germline V gives CDR1 SGHTA, CDR2 FQGNSA. CDR3 sequence: CASSLRTGHEAAYEQYF. The CDR3, as DNA: TGTGCCAGCAGCTTAAGAACAGGGCATGAAGCGGCCTACGAGCAGTACTTC.

The chain has TRBV29-1 and TRBJ1-1; 10 bases agree with TRBD1. CDR3 length: 14 residues. The germline V gene has CDR1 SQVTM and CDR2 ANQGSEA. V was pared by 6 bases and J by 5 bases, with 9 bases of the junction left unmatched. CDR3 sequence reads: CSVQTGGAGTEAFF. The CDR3 DNA follows: TGCAGCGTCCAGACAGGGGGCGCGGGGACTGAAGCTTTCTTT.

The chain is built from TRBV28 and TRBJ2-3; 10 positions agree with TRBD2. This CDR3 has 16 residues. Unmatched junction bases numbered 7, after V lost 4 bases and J lost 3 bases. Per the germline V gene, CDR1 is MDHEN and CDR2 is SYDVKM. The CDR3 spells CASSSPAGGGTDTQYF. The DNA of the CDR3 is TGTGCCAGCAGTTCACCAGCGGGAGGGGGAACAGATACGCAGTATTTT.

This chain connects TRBV15 to TRBJ1-4; D not resolved. Per the germline V gene, CDR1 is LNHNV and CDR2 is YYDKDF (reference sequence). The CDR3 is made up of 13 amino acids. V was shortened by 1 base and J by 7 bases, with 7 bases between the two germline ends. CDR3 sequence (DNA): TGTGCCACCAGCAGAGGGGGAGGTGAAAAACTGTTTTTT. Protein product: CATSRGGGEKLFF.

The chain couples TRBV27 to TRBJ2-7; D is undetermined. The CDR3 contains 13 residues. Germline lookup yields CDR1 MNHEY and CDR2 SMNVEV (reference sequence). V was clipped by 2 bases and J by 4 bases, with 9 bases between them. The CDR3 loop is CASSLGYGYEQYF. The DNA for the CDR3 is TGTGCCAGCAGTTTAGGATATGGATACGAGCAGTACTTC.

This rearrangement joins TRBV18 to TRBJ2-7, with 9 bases matching TRBD1. There are 14 residues in the CDR3. Looked up from germline, CDR1 is KGHSH and CDR2 is LQKENI. The junction had 1 base not matched to a gene; V was cut back by 3 bases and J by 1 base. For the CDR3, the DNA is TGTGCCAGCTCACCCGGACAGGGGTCCTACGAGCAGTACTTC. Its protein is CASSPGQGSYEQYF.

V is TRBV7-2 and J is TRBJ2-7; D is possibly TRBD1 (6 bases). Trimming stripped 4 bases from V and 6 bases from J, with 19 bases between. There are 15 residues in the CDR3. Germline CDR1 is SGHTA and CDR2 is FQGNSA. The CDR3 coding sequence is TGTGCCAGCAGCTCACGATACAGGGTGATTAGCGAGCAGTACTTC. Translating gives CASSSRYRVISEQYF.

This chain connects TRBV2 to TRBJ1-6; 7 bases map to TRBD1. From germline, CDR1 is SNHLY and CDR2 FYNNEI. Trimming cost V 6 bases and J 0 bases; bases outside gene matches: 2. The CDR3 loop spans 15 amino acids. CDR3 sequence: CASRRDSSYNSPLHF. The DNA for the CDR3 is TGTGCCAGCAGGCGGGACAGCTCCTATAATTCACCCCTCCACTTT.

V usage is TRBV7-2 and J usage is TRBJ1-5; D is possibly TRBD1 (5 bases). Trimming took 5 bases from V and 2 from J, leaving 13 bases between them. The CDR3 extends over 15 amino acids. CDR1 is SGHTA, CDR2 FQGNSA, per germline. CDR3 DNA sequence: TGTGCCAGCAGCCTTGACAGTAGCCGCAATCAGCCCCAGCATTTT. It codes for CASSLDSSRNQPQHF.

This clone was observed a single time. This rearrangement joins TRBV2 to TRBJ1-2; 9 bases map to TRBD1. CDR3 length: 14 residues. V lost 5 bases, J lost 7 bases, and 8 bases stayed unmatched. Germline V CDR1 and CDR2: SNHLY, FYNNEI. CDR3: CASSRDRAASGYTF. The CDR3 DNA reads TGTGCCAGCAGTCGGGACAGGGCGGCCTCTGGCTACACCTTC.